A few counts support the clone carrying this T cell receptor (beta chain). Antigen specificity is unknown. Trimming removed 11 bases from V and 1 base from J, with 14 bases in between. Germline CDR1 reads SGHVS; CDR2 reads FNYEAQ. This CDR3 is built from 13 residues. A second PCR of about 6 to 12 cycles used a sample-barcoded 5' primer and a J-beta primer mix. TCRdb re-called the 5' RACE reads through MiXCR, storing one row per CDR3 protein. This table holds 710,000 or so distinct CDR3 sequences, about a fifth found once. This record belongs to a study of blood T cells in healthy people across ages. For the study at large: Capture via template switching afforded approximately one barcoded beta molecule per two T cells.

Findings and caveats of the study: The fall in TCR beta diversity per million T cells was roughly linear with age. Naive T cell percentage strongly correlated with TCR beta diversity.

Sequenced sample: blood. The receptor was isolated from a man aged 65-85 years in good health. The V gene is TRBV7-6, the J gene TRBJ1-1; D is unclear. The CDR3 DNA sequence: TGTGCCCACGGCAAAGGGAAGAACACTGAAGCTTTCTTT. It yields the protein CAHGKGKNTEAFF.